This TCR beta chain was found in a study of T cells in women clearing cervical HPV infection. Study-wide context: Controls gave blood once infection was undetectable; cases at lesion identification.

As to this clone: The target antigen is unknown. The read terminates 3 residues before the CDR3 end, so the remaining end is supplied by the germline J gene.

Profiled with immunoSEQ multiplex PCR; TCRdb holds only in-frame clones, not every one. The table for this sample gives more than 30,000 clones. Study outcomes and limitations: CIN3+ cases had significantly higher TCR repertoire richness than controls, but evenness did not differ.

CDR3 length: 11 amino acids. Looked up from germline, CDR1 is DFQATT and CDR2 is SNEGSKA (reference sequence). Cervical HPV DNA detected by MY09/MY11 PCR, typed by dot-blot. Sequencing input: blood buffy coat. The source of this sequence is a woman aged 18 to 69 with a cervical HPV16 infection that either progressed to CIN3+ or cleared (not recorded which). This sequence joins TRBV20-1 and TRBJ1-1, with no clear D. CDR3 sequence: CSARTAGGAFF. The CDR3 DNA, read in part, is TGCAGTGCTCGGACTGCCGGAGGG.